The TCR beta chain under discussion was sequenced for a study of T cells in women clearing cervical HPV infection. Study in general: Control women cleared a single incident HPV16 infection within 12 months. For cases, blood was sampled a median around 140 days after lesion detection, interquartile range about 90 to 200 days.

Details on this clone: The missing CDR3 end, 3 residues past where the read stops, is filled in from the germline J gene.

TCRdb's table, derived via immunoSEQ multiplex PCR, lists solely in-frame clones and lacks some. The sample data list around 40,000 clones. The germline V gene encodes CDR1 SGHDT and CDR2 YYEEEE. Trimming at V came to 0 bases and at J to 7 bases, leaving 7 bases not matched to a gene. The CDR3 runs 15 residues. The J gene is TRBJ2-5, the V gene TRBV5-6, with 9 bases that match TRBD1. The origin of this receptor is a woman between 18 and 69 years old with a cervical HPV16 infection that either progressed to CIN3+ or cleared (not recorded which). The sample comprised blood buffy coat. The CDR3 sequence is CASSLGDRDLGTQYF. The sequenced part of the CDR3 DNA is TGTGCCAGCAGCTTGGGGGACAGGGACCTTGGGACC.